The 5 T cell receptor beta chains presented below share a single source sample, sequenced in a study of blood T cell repertoires in COVID-19. Sequenced by immunoSEQ multiplex PCR; TCRdb stores in-frame clones only, minus some. The sample lists approximately 280,000 clones; about four fifths were seen once. Sequencing was performed on peripheral blood. The receptors come from a human donor with COVID-19, enrolled during active disease. The donor label of this sample is uncertain.

This chain links TRBV10-3 with TRBJ2-1, with 9 bases matching TRBD2. The CDR3 loop spans 14 amino acids. The germline gives CDR1 ENHRY, CDR2 SYGVKD. After removal of 3 bases from V and 7 bases from J, the junction contained 4 bases not matched to a gene. DNA for the CDR3: TGTGCCATCAGTGAACTAGCGGGTTATAATGAGCAGTTCTTC. This encodes CAISELAGYNEQFF.

This chain links TRBV11-2 with TRBJ2-7; 9 nucleotides line up with TRBD1. The CDR3 consists of 15 residues. Looked up from germline, CDR1 is SGHAT and CDR2 is FQNNGV. Trimming took 4 bases from V and 3 from J; bases not matched to a gene: 7. The chain's CDR3 is CASSSDRGSFYEQYF. CDR3 nucleotide sequence: TGTGCCAGCAGCTCGGACAGGGGATCCTTCTACGAGCAGTACTTC.

V and J are TRBV7-6 and TRBJ2-3; TRBD2 aligns across 10 bases. Trimming removed 0 bases from V and 0 bases from J; junction bases left unmatched: 15. The CDR3 totals 21 residues. Germline values: CDR1 SGHVS, CDR2 FNYEAQ. The CDR3 loop is CASSLAPTAWTSGLSTDTQYF. Here the CDR3 DNA reads TGTGCCAGCAGCTTAGCGCCCACCGCTTGGACTAGCGGACTAAGCACAGATACGCAGTATTTT. Variable domain in full (rest from reference TRBV7-6 and TRBJ2-3): GAGVSQSPRYKVTKRGQDVALRCDPISGHVSLYWYRQALGQGPEFLTYFNYEAQQDKSGLPNDRFSAERPEGSISTLTIQRTEQRDSAMYRCASSLAPTAWTSGLSTDTQYFGPGTRLTVL.

The DNA for the CDR3 is TGTGCCAGCAGTTTAGAGATTCCTAACTATGGCTACACCTTC. This sequence encodes CASSLEIPNYGYTF. The chain employs TRBV28 and TRBJ1-2, with D unresolved. V gave up 2 bases and J gave up 0 bases, with 7 bases separating them. The CDR3 is 14 amino acids. The germline gives CDR1 MDHEN, CDR2 SYDVKM.

The chain carries TRBV6-1 and TRBJ1-5; D gene ambiguous. CDR1 is MNHNS, CDR2 SASEGT, per germline. The CDR3 contains 14 residues. V gave up 7 bases and J gave up 0 bases, with 10 bases separating them. CDR3: CASTNGDSNQPQHF. DNA for the CDR3: TGTGCCAGCACCAACGGGGATAGCAATCAGCCCCAGCATTTT.